This TCR beta chain is from a study of blood T cell repertoires in COVID-19. Study in general: PBMCs, B-cell-depleted T cells, or T cells were the source of the cDNA or gDNA that made up the material.

The CDR3 consists of 12 residues. V was shortened by 6 bases and J by 5 bases, with 8 bases between the two germline ends. The V gene's germline CDR1 is MNHEY and CDR2 SVGAGI. Using immunoSEQ multiplex PCR, the repertoire was profiled, and TCRdb retains in-frame clones only, with some absent. The sample shows more than 200,000 clones, roughly 84% of them seen only once. The cohort comprised adults aged 18 to 89 years residing in around 25 US areas. Participants' reported clinical history set cohort assignment. The sequenced sample consisted of PBMCs or T cells enriched from blood (not recorded which). The TCR sequence derives from a man younger than 45 in a cohort exposed to, infected with or recovered from COVID-19 (not recorded which). The J gene is TRBJ1-5, the V gene TRBV6-5; maybe TRBD1 (6 bases). In DNA, the CDR3 is TGTGCCAGCAGGTCAGGGGATCAGCCCCAGCATTTT. Its translation: CASRSGDQPQHF.